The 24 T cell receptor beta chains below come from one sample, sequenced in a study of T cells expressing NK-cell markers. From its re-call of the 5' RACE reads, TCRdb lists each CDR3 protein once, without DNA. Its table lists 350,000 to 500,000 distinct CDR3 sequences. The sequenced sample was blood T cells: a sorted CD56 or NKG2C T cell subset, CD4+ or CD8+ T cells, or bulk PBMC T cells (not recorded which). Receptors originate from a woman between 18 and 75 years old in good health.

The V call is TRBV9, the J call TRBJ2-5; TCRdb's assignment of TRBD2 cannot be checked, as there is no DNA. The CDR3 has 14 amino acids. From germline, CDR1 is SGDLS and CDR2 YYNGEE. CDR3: CASSVVPGPETQYF. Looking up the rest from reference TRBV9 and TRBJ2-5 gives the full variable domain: DSGVTQTPKHLITATGQRVTLRCSPRSGDLSVYWYQQSLDQGLQFLIQYYNGEERAKGNILERFSAQQFPDLHSELNLSSLELGDSALYFCASSVVPGPETQYFGPGTRLLVL.

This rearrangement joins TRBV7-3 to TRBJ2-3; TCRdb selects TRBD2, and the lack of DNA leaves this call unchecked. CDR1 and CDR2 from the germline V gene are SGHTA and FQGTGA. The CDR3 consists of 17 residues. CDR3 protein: CASSLSGWEGRKDTQYF.

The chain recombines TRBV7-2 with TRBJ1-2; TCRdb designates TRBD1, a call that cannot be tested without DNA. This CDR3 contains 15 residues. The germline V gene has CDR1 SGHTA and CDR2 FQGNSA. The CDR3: CASSLRGTVSYGYTF.

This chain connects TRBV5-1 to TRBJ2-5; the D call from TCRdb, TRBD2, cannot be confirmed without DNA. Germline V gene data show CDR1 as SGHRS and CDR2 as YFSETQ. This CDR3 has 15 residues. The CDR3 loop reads CASSLGASEQETQYF.

This CDR3 reads CASSSTGLQGQPQHF. V is TRBV19 and J is TRBJ1-5. Germline V lookup: CDR1 LNHDA, CDR2 SQIVND (reference sequence). The CDR3 loop spans 15 amino acids.

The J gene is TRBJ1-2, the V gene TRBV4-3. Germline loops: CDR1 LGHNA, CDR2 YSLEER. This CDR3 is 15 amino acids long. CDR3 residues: CASSQRESGLYGYTF.

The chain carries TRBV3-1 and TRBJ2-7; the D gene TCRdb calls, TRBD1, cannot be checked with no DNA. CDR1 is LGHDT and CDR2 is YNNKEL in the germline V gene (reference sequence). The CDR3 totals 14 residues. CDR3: CASSSGTGSYEQYF.

CDR3 sequence: CASSQEGTNEKLFF. The chain links TRBV4-2 to TRBJ1-4. Germline-derived CDR1 and CDR2 are LGHNA and YNFKEQ. The CDR3 spans 14 residues.

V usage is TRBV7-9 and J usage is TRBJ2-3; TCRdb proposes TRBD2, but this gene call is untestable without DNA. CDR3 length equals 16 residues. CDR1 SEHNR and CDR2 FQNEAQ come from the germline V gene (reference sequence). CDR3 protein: CASSLVGRPSTDTQYF.

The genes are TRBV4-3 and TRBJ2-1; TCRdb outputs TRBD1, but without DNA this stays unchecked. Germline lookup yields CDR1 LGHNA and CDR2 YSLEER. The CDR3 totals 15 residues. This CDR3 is CASSQVLIGANEQFF.

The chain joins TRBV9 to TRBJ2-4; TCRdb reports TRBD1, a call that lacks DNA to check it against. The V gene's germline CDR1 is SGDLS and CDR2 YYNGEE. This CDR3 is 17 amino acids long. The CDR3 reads CASSPGPARDGKNIQYF. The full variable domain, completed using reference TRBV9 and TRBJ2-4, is DSGVTQTPKHLITATGQRVTLRCSPRSGDLSVYWYQQSLDQGLQFLIQYYNGEERAKGNILERFSAQQFPDLHSELNLSSLELGDSALYFCASSPGPARDGKNIQYFGAGTRLSVL.

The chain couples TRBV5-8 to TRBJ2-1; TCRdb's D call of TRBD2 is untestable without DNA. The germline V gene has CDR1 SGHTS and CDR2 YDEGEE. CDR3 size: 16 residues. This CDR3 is CASSLKASGGYNEQFF.

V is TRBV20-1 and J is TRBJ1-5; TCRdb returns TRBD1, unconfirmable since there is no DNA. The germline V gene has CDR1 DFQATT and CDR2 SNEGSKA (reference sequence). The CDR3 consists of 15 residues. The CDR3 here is CSAPQKTGGNQPQHF.

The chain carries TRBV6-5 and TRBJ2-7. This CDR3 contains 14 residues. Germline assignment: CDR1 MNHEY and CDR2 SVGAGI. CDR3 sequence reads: CASSTDLWAYEQYF.

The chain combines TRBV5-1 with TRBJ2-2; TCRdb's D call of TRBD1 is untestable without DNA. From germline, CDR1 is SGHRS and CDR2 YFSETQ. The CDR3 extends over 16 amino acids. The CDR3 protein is CASSFTQGANTGELFF.

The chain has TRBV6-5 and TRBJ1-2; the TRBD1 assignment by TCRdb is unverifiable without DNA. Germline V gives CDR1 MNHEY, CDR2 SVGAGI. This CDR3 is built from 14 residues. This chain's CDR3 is CASSYLTGGDGYTF.

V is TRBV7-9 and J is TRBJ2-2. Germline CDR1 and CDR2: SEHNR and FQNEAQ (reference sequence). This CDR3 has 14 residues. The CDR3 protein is CASSLRDFTGELFF.

CDR3 loop: CSARAGTGVVPNYGYTF. The genes are TRBV20-1 and TRBJ1-2; the TCRdb call, TRBD1, lacks DNA for checking. The CDR3 has 17 residues. The V gene's germline CDR1 is DFQATT and CDR2 SNEGSKA (reference sequence).

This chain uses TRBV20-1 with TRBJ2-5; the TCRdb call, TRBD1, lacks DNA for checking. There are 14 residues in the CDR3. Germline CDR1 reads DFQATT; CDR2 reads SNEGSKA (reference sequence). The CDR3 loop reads CSARGGTLQETQYF.

The chain's CDR3 is CSASRQGGNTEAFF. The chain employs TRBV20-1 and TRBJ1-1; TCRdb's D gene call, TRBD1, goes unchecked for lack of DNA. This CDR3 region has 14 residues. Germline loops: CDR1 DFQATT, CDR2 SNEGSKA (reference sequence).

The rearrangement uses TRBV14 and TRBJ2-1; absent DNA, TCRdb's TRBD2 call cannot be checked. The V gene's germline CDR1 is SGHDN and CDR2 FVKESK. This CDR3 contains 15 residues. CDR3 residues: CASSQEGGDLDEQFF.

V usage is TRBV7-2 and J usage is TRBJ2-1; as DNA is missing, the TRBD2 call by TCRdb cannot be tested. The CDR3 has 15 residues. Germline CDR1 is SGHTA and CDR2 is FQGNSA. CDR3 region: CASIPLAGAYNEQFF. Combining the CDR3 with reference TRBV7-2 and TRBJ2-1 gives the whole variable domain GAGVSQSPSNKVTEKGKDVELRCDPISGHTALYWYRQSLGQGLEFLIYFQGNSAPDKSGLPSDRFSAERTGGSVSTLTIQRTQQEDSAVYLCASIPLAGAYNEQFFGPGTRLTVL.

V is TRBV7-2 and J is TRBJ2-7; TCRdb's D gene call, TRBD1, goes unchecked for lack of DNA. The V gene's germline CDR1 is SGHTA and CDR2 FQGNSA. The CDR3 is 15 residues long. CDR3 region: CASSEGGGDAYEQYF.

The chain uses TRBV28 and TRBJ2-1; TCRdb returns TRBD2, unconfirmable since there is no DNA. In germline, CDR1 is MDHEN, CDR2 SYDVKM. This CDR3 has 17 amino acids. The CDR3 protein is CASMTSGRSLSYNEQFF. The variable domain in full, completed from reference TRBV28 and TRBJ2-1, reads DVKVTQSSRYLVKRTGEKVFLECVQDMDHENMFWYRQDPGLGLRLIYFSYDVKMKEKGDIPEGYSVSREKKERFSLILESASTNQTSMYLCASMTSGRSLSYNEQFFGPGTRLTVL.